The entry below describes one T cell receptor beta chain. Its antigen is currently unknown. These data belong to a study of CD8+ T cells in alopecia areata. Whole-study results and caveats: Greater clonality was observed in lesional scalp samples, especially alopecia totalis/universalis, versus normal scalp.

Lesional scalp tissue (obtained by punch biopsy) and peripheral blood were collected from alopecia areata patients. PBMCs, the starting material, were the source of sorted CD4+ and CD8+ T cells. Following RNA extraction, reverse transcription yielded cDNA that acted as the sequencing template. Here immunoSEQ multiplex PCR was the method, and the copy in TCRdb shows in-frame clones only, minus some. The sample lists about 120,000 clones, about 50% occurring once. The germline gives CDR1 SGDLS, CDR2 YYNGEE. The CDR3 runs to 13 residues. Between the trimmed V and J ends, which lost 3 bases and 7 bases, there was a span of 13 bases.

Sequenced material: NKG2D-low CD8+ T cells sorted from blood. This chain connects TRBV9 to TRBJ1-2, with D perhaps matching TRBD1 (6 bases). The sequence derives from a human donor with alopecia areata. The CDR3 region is CASSGYRASGYTF. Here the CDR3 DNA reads TGTGCCAGCAGCGGATACAGGGCCTCTGGCTACACCTTC.